This section outlines one T cell receptor beta chain sequence together with its context. Germline assignment: CDR1 LGHNA and CDR2 YNFKEQ. The V segment lost 0 bases and the J segment 1 base; nucleotides outside the gene matches: 12. This CDR3 is built from 19 residues. The sample originates from a study of technical replicates of blood from a handful of donors. Libraries were prepared by immunoSEQ multiplex PCR; TCRdb keeps only in-frame clonotypes and omits some of them. Of around 67,000 clones listed, around 86% are singletons. The clonotype comes from a human donor in good health. Some clones in this sample may be carry-over from other donors' samples. The chain combines TRBV4-2 with TRBJ2-1, with TRBD2 matching over 7 bases. The sequenced sample consisted of PBMCs. The CDR3 loop reads CASSQDLGAGVRSYNEQFF. The CDR3 DNA is TGTGCCAGCAGCCAAGACCTTGGGGCGGGAGTCAGGTCCTACAATGAGCAGTTCTTC.